This T cell receptor beta chain was sequenced in a study of regulatory T cells in long-lasting Graves disease. The time point is: newly diagnosed GD, antithyroid drugs for less than 3 months. The TCR library used RNA extracted from PBMCs. V gave up 4 bases and J gave up 0 bases, with 8 bases separating them. CDR3 length: 14 residues. Germline lookup yields CDR1 SGHTS and CDR2 YDEGEE. Library construction for TCR beta used iRepertoire HTBI primers and Arm-PCR of CDR3 regions. MiXCR, applied by TCRdb to the multiplex PCR reads, yields one record per CDR3 protein. This table holds about 540,000 distinct CDR3 sequences, about 13% found once. These same data were also listed under a study on T cells in Graves' hyperthyroidism and ophthalmopathy. This second study says: Blood also carried most thyroid clonotypes expanded above 0.001.

This chain connects TRBV5-8 to TRBJ1-3; D perhaps matches TRBD1 (5 bases). This receptor was identified in a man aged 25 to 45 with Graves disease. The sequenced sample was peripheral blood mononuclear cells (PBMCs), obtained at new diagnosis, from a patient treated with antithyroid drugs. The CDR3 protein is CASSRQLSGNTIYF. In nucleotides, the CDR3 is TGTGCCAGCAGCCGACAGCTCTCTGGAAACACCATATATTTT.